Following are 10 T cell receptor beta chains from one sample sequenced in a study of T cells after yellow fever vaccination. TCRdb reanalysed the 5' RACE reads using MiXCR and keeps one entry per CDR3 protein. The sample has approximately 300,000 distinct CDR3 sequences, approximately 12% seen once. The sample in question was CD4+ T cells sorted from PBMCs, obtained 45 days after the yellow fever booster vaccination. The source is a young man who received the YFV17D yellow fever vaccine.

At least ten counts were recorded for this clonotype. The rearrangement uses TRBV5-1 and TRBJ2-2, with D possibly being TRBD2 (5 bases). Trimming removed 4 bases from V and 5 bases from J, with 9 bases in between. Germline V lookup: CDR1 SGHRS, CDR2 YFSETQ. This CDR3 region has 13 residues. This chain's CDR3 is CASSLDSTGELFF. Written as DNA, the CDR3 is TGCGCCAGCAGCCTGGACTCAACCGGGGAGCTGTTTTTT. The variable domain in full, completed from reference TRBV5-1 and TRBJ2-2, reads KAGVTQTPRYLIKTRGQQVTLSCSPISGHRSVSWYQQTPGQGLQFLFEYFSETQRNKGNFPGRFSGRQFSNSRSEMNVSTLELGDSALYLCASSLDSTGELFFGEGSRLTVL.

This clonotype has just a few counts. V usage is TRBV4-2 and J usage is TRBJ1-2; D perhaps matches TRBD1 (6 bases). The V end lost 1 base, the J end lost 5 bases, and 14 bases lay between the germline ends. The CDR3 runs 15 residues. Germline lookup yields CDR1 LGHNA and CDR2 YNFKEQ. The CDR3 region is CASSQGAGVGYGYTF. The CDR3 nucleotides are TGTGCCAGCAGCCAAGGGGCAGGGGTCGGGTATGGCTACACCTTC.

This clonotype was observed a few times. This rearrangement joins TRBV12-3 or TRBV12-4 to TRBJ2-1; 12 bases match TRBD2. The CDR3 is made up of 15 amino acids. The junction had 10 bases not matched to a gene; V was cut back by 7 bases and J by 9 bases. The CDR3 here is CASTLSTSGRSEQFF. Here the CDR3 DNA reads TGTGCCAGCACCCTCTCGACTAGCGGGAGAAGTGAGCAGTTCTTC.

This clonotype was recorded a few times. The V call is TRBV3-1, the J call TRBJ2-4; D gene uncertain. Trimming removed 2 bases at V and 6 bases at J, with 2 bases between. CDR3 length equals 11 residues. CDR1 LGHDT and CDR2 YNNKEL come from the germline V gene (reference sequence). The CDR3 coding sequence is TGTGCCAGCAGCCAAACAAACATTCAGTACTTC. Amino acid sequence: CASSQTNIQYF.

This sequence joins TRBV7-9 and TRBJ2-1; D is unclear. V was cut by 1 base and J by 8 bases, with 6 bases left in between. Germline-derived CDR1 and CDR2 are SEHNR and FQNEAQ (reference sequence). CDR3 length: 12 amino acids. CDR3 amino acids: CASSLVVYEQFF. The CDR3 DNA sequence: TGTGCCAGCAGCTTAGTTGTTTATGAGCAGTTCTTC.

This clonotype was counted at least ten times. The DNA for the CDR3 is TGTGCCAGCAGCTTTGGGGGAAACACCATATATTTT. It translates to CASSFGGNTIYF. The chain uses TRBV7-2 and TRBJ1-3; D gene unclear. Germline V lookup: CDR1 SGHTA, CDR2 FQGNSA. Trimming shortened V by 3 bases and J by 4 bases, and 4 bases separated the two germline ends. This CDR3 comprises 12 residues.

This clonotype showed up just a few times. The chain combines TRBV28 with TRBJ2-7; 12 positions match TRBD2. After removal of 4 bases from V and 9 bases from J, the junction contained 10 bases not matched to a gene. Germline V lookup: CDR1 MDHEN, CDR2 SYDVKM. The CDR3 contains 15 residues. The CDR3 DNA follows: TGTGCCAGCAGTTCTCCCCGGACTAGCGGGAAGGGGCAGTACTTC. Its translation is CASSSPRTSGKGQYF.

Written as DNA, the CDR3 is TGCGCCAGCAGCTTGCTACAGCTCGAGACCCAGTACTTC. It is translated as CASSLLQLETQYF. The V gene is TRBV5-1, the J gene TRBJ2-5, with D uncertain. This CDR3 comprises 13 residues. Trimming shortened V by 1 base and J by 5 bases, and 9 bases separated the two germline ends. Germline V gives CDR1 SGHRS, CDR2 YFSETQ.

V and J are TRBV29-1 and TRBJ2-7; D is unresolved. The germline CDR1 and CDR2 sequences are SQVTM and ANQGSEA. Trimming removed 8 bases from V and 1 base from J, with 15 bases in between. The CDR3 runs to 13 residues. The CDR3 region has the DNA TGCAGCTTAGAGCAGGATAGTTCCTACGAGCAGTACTTC. Amino acids: CSLEQDSSYEQYF.

This clonotype has just a few counts. The gene calls are TRBV7-2 and TRBJ2-1; D is unresolved. With 5 bases removed from V and 7 bases from J, the gap between germline ends came to 9 bases. CDR3 length: 12 amino acids. The germline CDR1 and CDR2 sequences are SGHTA and FQGNSA. Here the CDR3 DNA reads TGTGCCAGCAGCCTCCGAAGAAATGAGCAGTTCTTC. Protein sequence: CASSLRRNEQFF.